The sequence of this T cell receptor beta chain was determined in a study of T cell responses to AZD1222 COVID-19 vaccine. Study outcomes and limitations: Repertoires were collected only later (after the peak T cell response had occurred). Baseline serology detected seropositivity in only five to seven AZD1222 recipients. Close to half of all spike-specific TCRs reportedly target regions of the variants that are unmutated. Clonal diversity may have been underestimated, and the donors were mostly white British, with more females than males.

Using immunoSEQ multiplex PCR, the repertoire was profiled, and TCRdb retains in-frame clones only, with some absent. The table has some 88,000 clones, just over 90% seen once. A remark on this clone: Its antigen is undetermined.

CDR3 length: 14 residues. Trimming removed 2 bases from V and 4 bases from J, with 11 bases in between. The germline V gene encodes CDR1 SNHLY and CDR2 FYNNEI. The receptor's source is an adult who received the AZD1222 COVID-19 vaccine. The source was peripheral blood, collected 28 days after the second AZD1222 dose. V usage is TRBV2 and J usage is TRBJ2-5; D ambiguous. CDR3 in DNA: TGTGCCAGCAGTGAATCCCTTCAAGGAGAGACCCAGTACTTC. This codes for CASSESLQGETQYF.